This T cell receptor (beta chain) is drawn from a study of shared clonotypes between healthy human individuals. Original handling: Filtering was not the same, since immunoSEQ gave junction-only sequences without quality scores. Sequencing used immunoSEQ multiplex PCR; TCRdb keeps in-frame clones, though not all of them. D and trimming were read from the DNA, whereas the V and J calls and clone size are those reported in that table. The sample includes some 2,000,000 clones, 90% to 95% seen only once; the top ten take 0.1% to 0.15%. The sample comprised naive CD4+ T cells sorted from blood. Subset in this sample: CD45RA+ positively selected. This clonotype was sampled from a man younger than 35 in good health.

Written as DNA, the CDR3 is TGTGCCTGGACTTCTGACAGGGAATCTTCCCAGTACTTC. Translation gives CAWTSDRESSQYF. The V call is TRBV30, the J call TRBJ2-5, with TRBD1 matching 7 bases. The V gene's germline CDR1 is GTSNPN and CDR2 SVGIG (reference sequence). With 4 bases clipped from V and 9 bases from J, the junction kept 11 bases outside the gene matches. The length of the CDR3 is 13 residues.